The 20 T cell receptor beta chains below were found in one sample sequenced in a study of blood T cell repertoires in COVID-19. The repertoire was sequenced with immunoSEQ multiplex PCR; TCRdb's copy has only in-frame clones and lacks some. The sample records 110,000 or so clones, around 85% being singletons. Sequencing input: peripheral blood. The receptors originated from a woman aged 60-70 years with COVID-19, enrolled during active disease.

This clone appeared many times. The chain links TRBV6-4 to TRBJ1-2; D is ambiguous. Looked up from germline, CDR1 is MRHNA and CDR2 is SNTAGT. This CDR3 is 13 amino acids long. Trimming shortened V by 2 bases and J by 9 bases, and 13 bases separated the two germline ends. CDR3 nucleotide sequence: TGTGCCAGCAGTGACCTCGGAGCCGGGAGCTACACCTTC. Protein: CASSDLGAGSYTF.

The J gene is TRBJ2-5, the V gene TRBV5-1; 9 nucleotides align to TRBD1. Unmatched junction bases numbered 10, after V lost 3 bases and J lost 4 bases. Germline V gives CDR1 SGHRS, CDR2 YFSETQ. This CDR3 region has 16 residues. The CDR3 nucleotides read TGCGCCAGCAGCTCGGACCCACAGGGGGCGGGAGAGACCCAGTACTTC. This translates into CASSSDPQGAGETQYF.

J is TRBJ1-4 and V is TRBV7-9, with TRBD1 identical over 8 bases. The germline V gene encodes CDR1 SEHNR and CDR2 FQNEAQ (reference sequence). This CDR3 has 16 residues. Unmatched junction bases numbered 4, after V lost 2 bases and J lost 2 bases. The CDR3 sequence: CASSLSQGATNEKLFF. DNA for the CDR3: TGTGCCAGCAGCTTAAGCCAGGGGGCGACTAATGAAAAACTGTTTTTT.

The chain carries TRBV6-5 and TRBJ2-2; a possible D gene is TRBD1 (6 bases). Germline V gives CDR1 MNHEY, CDR2 SVGAGI. Trimming pared 2 bases from V and 6 bases from J, leaving 10 bases between. This CDR3 comprises 14 residues. CDR3 in DNA: TGTGCCAGCAGTTACCGGACAGATGCCGGGGAGCTGTTTTTT. This codes for CASSYRTDAGELFF.

The chain uses TRBV19 and TRBJ2-7, with a possible D match to TRBD1 (6 bases). Germline loops: CDR1 LNHDA, CDR2 SQIVND (reference sequence). V lost 5 bases, J lost 0 bases, and 11 bases lay in between. This CDR3 is 14 amino acids long. The CDR3 is CASSPTGSSYEQYF. The CDR3 nucleotides are TGTGCCAGTAGTCCTACAGGGAGCTCCTACGAGCAGTACTTC. The variable domain in full, completed from reference TRBV19 and TRBJ2-7, reads DGGITQSPKYLFRKEGQNVTLSCEQNLNHDAMYWYRQDPGQGLRLIYYSQIVNDFQKGDIAEGYSVSREKKESFPLTVTSAQKNPTAFYLCASSPTGSSYEQYFGPGTRLTVT.

The CDR3: CAIAPGTANQPQHF. DNA for the CDR3: TGTGCCATCGCCCCCGGGACAGCAAATCAGCCCCAGCATTTT. This sequence joins TRBV10-3 and TRBJ1-5; 7 bases line up with TRBD1. Germline values: CDR1 ENHRY, CDR2 SYGVKD. Trimming cost V 8 bases and J 4 bases; bases outside gene matches: 8. The CDR3 consists of 14 residues.

The gene calls are TRBV5-1 and TRBJ2-1; D is unclear. This CDR3 is built from 15 residues. The germline V gene has CDR1 SGHRS and CDR2 YFSETQ. Trimming took off 4 bases at V and 0 bases at J, with 11 bases between the two ends. The CDR3 sequence is CASSPGGDSYNEQFF. CDR3 DNA sequence: TGCGCCAGCAGCCCGGGTGGCGACTCCTACAATGAGCAGTTCTTC. The full variable domain, completed using reference TRBV5-1 and TRBJ2-1, is KAGVTQTPRYLIKTRGQQVTLSCSPISGHRSVSWYQQTPGQGLQFLFEYFSETQRNKGNFPGRFSGRQFSNSRSEMNVSTLELGDSALYLCASSPGGDSYNEQFFGPGTRLTVL.

The V and J genes are TRBV18 and TRBJ2-7, with TRBD1 identical over 9 bases. The V gene end was trimmed by 6 bases and the J gene end by 0 bases; junction bases not matched to a gene: 9. The germline V gene has CDR1 KGHSH and CDR2 LQKENI. The CDR3 runs to 16 residues. The CDR3 region has the DNA TGTGCCAGCTCCAGAGAGACAGGGGGTGCCTCCTACGAGCAGTACTTC. Protein product: CASSRETGGASYEQYF.

The chain combines TRBV2 with TRBJ2-3, with 7 bases fitting TRBD2. V was clipped by 4 bases and J by 3 bases; unmatched bases: 7. The CDR3 runs 15 residues. Germline CDR1 SNHLY, CDR2 FYNNEI. The CDR3, as DNA: TGTGCCAGCAGTGGTCTAGCGGTATCAACAGATACGCAGTATTTT. It specifies CASSGLAVSTDTQYF. Full variable domain (rest looked up from reference TRBV2 and TRBJ2-3): EPEVTQTPSHQVTQMGQEVILRCVPISNHLYFYWYRQILGQKVEFLVSFYNNEISEKSEIFDDQFSVERPDGSNFTLKIRSTKLEDSAMYFCASSGLAVSTDTQYFGPGTRLTVL.

This clone occurred a few times. This chain uses TRBV28 with TRBJ1-3, with unresolved D. V dropped 5 bases and J dropped 0 bases, with 17 bases sitting between them. Looked up from germline, CDR1 is MDHEN and CDR2 is SYDVKM. The CDR3 extends over 17 amino acids. Written as DNA, the CDR3 is TGTGCCAGCAGTCTTGTAGGGAGTCCCCGCTCTGGAAACACCATATATTTT. Translating gives CASSLVGSPRSGNTIYF.

The chain has TRBV27 and TRBJ1-4, with D unclear. Germline CDR1 and CDR2: MNHEY and SMNVEV (reference sequence). This CDR3 is 15 amino acids long. The V and J ends lost 0 bases and 5 bases respectively, with 10 bases between them. The CDR3 spells CASSLSNSINEKLFF. In DNA form, the CDR3 reads TGTGCCAGCAGTTTATCAAACAGCATAAATGAAAAACTGTTTTTT.

V and J are TRBV20-1 and TRBJ1-5; D gene ambiguous. V was cut by 3 bases and J by 1 base, with 10 bases left in between. CDR1 is DFQATT and CDR2 is SNEGSKA in the germline V gene (reference sequence). This CDR3 is 14 amino acids long. CDR3 amino acids: CSASRGGSNQPQHF. The CDR3 DNA sequence: TGCAGTGCTAGTCGGGGAGGGAGCAATCAGCCCCAGCATTTT.

The rearrangement links TRBV10-2 to TRBJ1-2; D gene unclear. In germline, CDR1 is WSHSY, CDR2 SAAADI. The CDR3 is 10 amino acids. Trimming stripped 8 bases from V and 8 bases from J, with 9 bases between. The CDR3 DNA is TGCGCCAGCGGACTTGAGGGCTACACCTTC. Translating gives CASGLEGYTF.

The rearrangement uses TRBV2 and TRBJ2-7; 7 bases align to TRBD1. V was pared by 6 bases and J by 2 bases, with 7 bases of the junction left unmatched. The CDR3 is made up of 14 amino acids. CDR1 and CDR2 (germline): SNHLY, FYNNEI. This CDR3 is CASSRDREAYEQYF. DNA for the CDR3: TGTGCCAGCAGCCGCGACAGGGAAGCCTACGAGCAGTACTTC.

This clone came up once. The chain is built from TRBV10-3 and TRBJ2-7; maybe TRBD1 (5 bases). Trimming shortened V by 6 bases and J by 2 bases, and 8 bases separated the two germline ends. CDR1 ENHRY and CDR2 SYGVKD come from the germline V gene. This CDR3 is 12 amino acids long. This CDR3 is CAISRVTYEQYF. The CDR3 DNA follows: TGTGCCATCAGCAGGGTTACCTACGAGCAGTACTTC.

The gene calls are TRBV7-2 and TRBJ2-7, with 7 bases matching TRBD1. V lost 5 bases, J lost 2 bases, and 3 bases stayed unmatched. This CDR3 comprises 13 residues. The germline gives CDR1 SGHTA, CDR2 FQGNSA. In nucleotides, the CDR3 is TGTGCCAGCAGCATAGACAGGGCCTACGAGCAGTACTTC. Translation gives CASSIDRAYEQYF.

The chain carries TRBV7-6 and TRBJ1-2, with D possibly matching TRBD1 (6 bases). The CDR3 is 14 residues long. Germline V gives CDR1 SGHVS, CDR2 FNYEAQ. The V gene lost 5 bases and the J gene lost 8 bases, with 18 bases spanning the gap. Here the CDR3 reads CASSAQGGAIGYTF. CDR3 nucleotides: TGTGCCAGCAGCGCACAAGGGGGGGCGATCGGCTACACCTTC.

The rearrangement links TRBV28 to TRBJ1-2; D is undetermined. Germline V lookup: CDR1 MDHEN, CDR2 SYDVKM. The CDR3 consists of 21 residues. V lost 7 bases and J 3 bases, leaving 36 bases between the germline ends. DNA of the CDR3: TGTGCCAGCACCCCCCCGGGGAGCGGATGGTCTACCAGGATGGAGTACTATGGCTACACCTTC. Residues: CASTPPGSGWSTRMEYYGYTF.

This sequence joins TRBV5-1 and TRBJ2-5; 12 bases are shared with TRBD2. The CDR3 is 16 amino acids. Germline V gives CDR1 SGHRS, CDR2 YFSETQ. V was clipped by 0 bases and J by 5 bases; unmatched bases: 5. The CDR3: CASSLAGGTSGETQYF. DNA for the CDR3: TGCGCCAGCAGCTTGGCCGGGGGGACTAGCGGGGAGACCCAGTACTTC.

The CDR3 nucleotides are TGTGCCAGCAGTCGGGACAGGGGGAATCAGCCCCAGCATTTT. Translating it yields CASSRDRGNQPQHF. This rearrangement joins TRBV7-8 to TRBJ1-5; 11 bases align to TRBD1. V lost 6 bases and J lost 4; bases outside the gene matches: 2. Germline lookup yields CDR1 SGHVS and CDR2 FQNEAQ. This CDR3 is 14 amino acids long.